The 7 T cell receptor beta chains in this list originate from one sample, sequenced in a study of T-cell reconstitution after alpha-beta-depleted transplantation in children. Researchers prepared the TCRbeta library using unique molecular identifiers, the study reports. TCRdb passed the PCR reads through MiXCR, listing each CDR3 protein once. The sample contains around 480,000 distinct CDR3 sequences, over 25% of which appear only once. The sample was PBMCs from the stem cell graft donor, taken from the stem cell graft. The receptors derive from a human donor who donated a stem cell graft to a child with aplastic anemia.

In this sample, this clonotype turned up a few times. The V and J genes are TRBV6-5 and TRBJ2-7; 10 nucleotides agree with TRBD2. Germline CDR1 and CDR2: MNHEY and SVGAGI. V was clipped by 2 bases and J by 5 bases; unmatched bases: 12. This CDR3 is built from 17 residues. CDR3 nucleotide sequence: TGTGCCAGCAGTTACGCAACAGCGGGAGGGCCGGGGGACGAGCAGTACTTC. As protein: CASSYATAGGPGDEQYF.

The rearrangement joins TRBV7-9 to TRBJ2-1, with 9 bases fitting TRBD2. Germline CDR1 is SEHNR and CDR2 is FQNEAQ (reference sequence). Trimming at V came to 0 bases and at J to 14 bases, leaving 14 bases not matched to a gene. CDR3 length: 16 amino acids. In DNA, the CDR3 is TGTGCCAGCAGCTTAGCGCAAGCTAGCGGGGACGGAGAGGAGTTCTTC. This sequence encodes CASSLAQASGDGEEFF.

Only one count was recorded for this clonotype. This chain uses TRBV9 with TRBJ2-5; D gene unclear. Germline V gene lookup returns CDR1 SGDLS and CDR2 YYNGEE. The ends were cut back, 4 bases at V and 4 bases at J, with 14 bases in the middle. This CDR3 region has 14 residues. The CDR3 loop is CASSLQGNVETQYF. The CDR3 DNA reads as TGTGCCAGCAGCCTTCAAGGGAACGTAGAGACCCAGTACTTC. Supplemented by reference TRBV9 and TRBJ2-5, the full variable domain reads DSGVTQTPKHLITATGQRVTLRCSPRSGDLSVYWYQQSLDQGLQFLIQYYNGEERAKGNILERFSAQQFPDLHSELNLSSLELGDSALYFCASSLQGNVETQYFGPGTRLLVL.

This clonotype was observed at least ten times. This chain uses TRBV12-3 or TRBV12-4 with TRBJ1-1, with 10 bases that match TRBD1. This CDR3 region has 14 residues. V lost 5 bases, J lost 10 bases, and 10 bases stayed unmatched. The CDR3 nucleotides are TGTGCCAGCAGTCCAGGGACAGGGGCATATAGAGCTTTCTTT. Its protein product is CASSPGTGAYRAFF.

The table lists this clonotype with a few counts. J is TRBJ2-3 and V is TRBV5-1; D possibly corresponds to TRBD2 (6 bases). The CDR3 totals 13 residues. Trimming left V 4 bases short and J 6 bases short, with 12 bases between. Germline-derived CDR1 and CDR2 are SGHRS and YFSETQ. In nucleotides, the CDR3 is TGCGCCAGCAGCGACCGACTAGGGGATACGCAGTATTTT. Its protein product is CASSDRLGDTQYF.

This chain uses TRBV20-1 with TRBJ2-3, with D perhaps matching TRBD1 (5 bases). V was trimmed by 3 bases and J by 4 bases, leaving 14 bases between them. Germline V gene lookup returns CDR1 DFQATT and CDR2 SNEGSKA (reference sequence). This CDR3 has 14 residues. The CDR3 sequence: CSASRALGPDTQYF. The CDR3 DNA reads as TGCAGTGCTAGTAGGGCCTTGGGGCCAGATACGCAGTATTTT.

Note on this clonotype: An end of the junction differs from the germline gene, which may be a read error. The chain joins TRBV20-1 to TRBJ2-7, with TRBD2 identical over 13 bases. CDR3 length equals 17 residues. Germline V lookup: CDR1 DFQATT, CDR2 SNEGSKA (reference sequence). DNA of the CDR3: TGCTGTGCTAGATCACTAGCGGGAGGGCCGGTCCTCTACGAGCAGTACTTC. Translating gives CCARSLAGGPVLYEQYF.